These 6 T cell receptor beta chains originate from one sample sequenced in a study of cytomegalovirus exposure and HLA in healthy donors (dated by TCRdb to the late 2010s). The library relied on the immunoSEQ multiplex PCR assay. The multiplex PCR relied on a mix of 60 forward primers for TCR Vbeta segments and 13 reverse primers for TCR Jbeta segments. Drawn from immuneACCESS, this table holds only the in-frame rearrangements with V and J called that TCRdb kept. Clones are partly lost; checked studies trace under half to an unresolved V gene and leave the rest unexplained. In this sample the table shows 100,000 or so clones, approximately 84% of which occur a single time. The ten largest clones represent approximately 2.1% of the sample. Sequenced input: PBMCs. These receptors were taken from a man younger than 35 in good health and CMV-seronegative.

This clone came up once. The chain has TRBV29-1 and TRBJ2-3, with no clear D. Trimming pared 3 bases from V and 4 bases from J, leaving 8 bases between. CDR1 and CDR2 from the germline V gene are SQVTM and ANQGSEA. The CDR3 covers 12 residues. The CDR3 reads CSVDFGSDTQYF. The CDR3 DNA reads TGCAGCGTTGATTTCGGGTCAGATACGCAGTATTTT.

The V gene is TRBV5-1, the J gene TRBJ2-3, with TRBD1 matching over 8 bases. The trim removed 4 bases at V and 2 bases at J, leaving 6 bases unmatched. There are 15 residues in the CDR3. Germline V CDR1 and CDR2: SGHRS, YFSETQ. The CDR3 DNA sequence: TGCGCCAGCAGCCTCAACAGGGGGGACACAGATACGCAGTATTTT. This translates into CASSLNRGDTDTQYF.

The chain uses TRBV25-1 and TRBJ1-3; a possible D gene is TRBD1 (5 bases). Germline V gene lookup returns CDR1 MGHDK and CDR2 SYGVNS. The CDR3 spans 15 residues. V was pared by 2 bases and J by 0 bases, with 8 bases between. CDR3 loop: CASSERGFSGNTIYF. The CDR3 nucleotides read TGTGCCAGCAGTGAACGGGGGTTCTCTGGAAACACCATATATTTT.

In the case of this clone: At one end the junction does not follow the germline gene, possibly because of a read error. The V call is TRBV6-6, the J call TRBJ1-2; D remains ambiguous. CDR1 and CDR2 (germline): MNHNY, SVGAGI (reference sequence). The CDR3 spans 10 residues. The CDR3 DNA sequence: TGTGCCAGCAGTTTCGCGAACTTCGCCTTC. This sequence encodes CASSFANFAF.

The rearrangement joins TRBV5-4 to TRBJ2-7, with 8 bases lining up with TRBD2. V lost 4 bases and J lost 3; bases outside the gene matches: 9. This CDR3 comprises 15 residues. Looked up from germline, CDR1 is SGHNT and CDR2 is YYREEE (reference sequence). CDR3 amino acids: CASSPRGGNSYEQYF. The CDR3, as DNA: TGTGCCAGCAGCCCACGGGGGGGGAACAGCTACGAGCAGTACTTC.

The count of this clone is one. The chain links TRBV7-2 to TRBJ2-6; no definite D call. The CDR3 is made up of 18 amino acids. Looked up from germline, CDR1 is SGHTA and CDR2 is FQGNSA. With 5 bases removed from V and 0 bases from J, the gap between germline ends came to 17 bases. CDR3 loop: CASSTTGSDYSGANVLTF. Here the CDR3 DNA reads TGTGCCAGCAGCACAACCGGGTCTGATTACTCTGGGGCCAACGTCCTGACTTTC.